This entry describes one T cell receptor (beta chain). Its specificity is not known. This specimen belongs to a study of blood T cells in healthy people across ages. Study details: About one barcoded beta molecule per two T cells was the capture yield of template switching.

General study findings and limits: The donors' CMV status was not determined, possibly confounding changes in expanded clonotypes.

Through a sample-barcoded 5' primer and a J-beta primer mix, a second PCR was run for roughly 6 to 11 cycles. TCRdb ran MiXCR on the 5' RACE reads and lists one entry per CDR3 protein. The table lists approximately 1.5 million distinct CDR3 sequences, approximately 42% of them singletons, with about 3.8% in the top ten. V gave up 3 bases and J gave up 7 bases, with 15 bases separating them. The germline gives CDR1 WSHSY, CDR2 SAAADI. The CDR3 has 14 residues. The receptor was derived from a woman aged 18-29 years in good health. What was sequenced was blood. This chain links TRBV10-2 with TRBJ1-2, with D possibly TRBD1 on 6 matching bases. The CDR3 spells CASSDWTVSAGYTF. CDR3 DNA sequence: TGCGCCAGCAGTGATTGGACAGTCTCTGCTGGCTACACCTTC.